Following are 29 T cell receptor beta chains from one sample sequenced in a study of CD8+ T cells in alopecia areata. Once sorted, CD4+ cells from five patients yielded CD25+CD127- cells. The sequencing template was cDNA reverse transcribed from extracted RNA. The assay was immunoSEQ multiplex PCR, and TCRdb's table has in-frame clones only and misses some. The sample yields under 40,000 clones, around 50% seen once. The specimen sequenced was CD4+ Tregs sorted from blood. The receptors come from a human donor with alopecia areata.

In this sample, this clone turned up a few times. The CDR3 bases are TGTGCCAGCAGTTCTGCTCCCAACTATGGCTACACCTTC. It is translated as CASSSAPNYGYTF. V usage is TRBV28 and J usage is TRBJ1-2; D unclear. The CDR3 runs 13 residues. Deletions cut 4 bases from V and 2 bases from J, with 8 bases between. Germline CDR1 MDHEN, CDR2 SYDVKM.

This sequence joins TRBV5-1 and TRBJ2-3; 9 bases map to TRBD2. V shed 3 bases, J shed 0 bases, and the junction held 5 bases outside the gene matches. CDR3 length: 16 amino acids. Germline-derived CDR1 and CDR2 are SGHRS and YFSETQ. The CDR3 nucleotides are TGCGCCAGCAGCTCCGTTCTAGCGGGGAGCACAGATACGCAGTATTTT. Translation: CASSSVLAGSTDTQYF. The variable domain in full, with the rest retrieved from reference TRBV5-1 and TRBJ2-3, is KAGVTQTPRYLIKTRGQQVTLSCSPISGHRSVSWYQQTPGQGLQFLFEYFSETQRNKGNFPGRFSGRQFSNSRSEMNVSTLELGDSALYLCASSSVLAGSTDTQYFGPGTRLTVL.

The rearrangement links TRBV5-1 to TRBJ2-5; no clear D gene. The tail of the sequence fits TRBJ2-7 better, so the J call may be wrong. The CDR3 spans 11 residues. The germline V gene encodes CDR1 SGHRS and CDR2 YFSETQ. The DNA of the CDR3 is TGCGCCAGCAGCTTGGAGAGCGAGCAGTACTTC. It encodes CASSLESEQYF.

The chain employs TRBV7-2 and TRBJ1-1, with D hard to call. Germline loops: CDR1 SGHTA, CDR2 FQGNSA. CDR3 size: 13 residues. V gave up 2 bases and J gave up 1 base, with 5 bases separating them. CDR3 region: CASSLTQNTEAFF. The CDR3 DNA reads TGTGCCAGCAGCTTAACCCAGAACACTGAAGCTTTCTTT.

The rearrangement joins TRBV7-3 to TRBJ2-1; 11 bases match TRBD2. The CDR3 is 13 amino acids. Germline lookup yields CDR1 SGHTA and CDR2 FQGTGA. With 1 base clipped from V and 12 bases from J, the junction kept 2 bases outside the gene matches. CDR3 in DNA: TGTGCCAGCAGCTTAAGCCTAGCGGGGGGGCAGTTCTTC. It specifies CASSLSLAGGQFF.

This clone has just a few counts. The genes are TRBV7-2 and TRBJ2-7, with a possible D match to TRBD2 (6 bases). This CDR3 has 13 residues. V was shortened by 3 bases and J by 6 bases, with 12 bases between the two germline ends. Germline V gives CDR1 SGHTA, CDR2 FQGNSA. CDR3 region: CASSFNGGVEQYF. The DNA of the CDR3 is TGTGCCAGCAGCTTTAACGGGGGTGTCGAGCAGTACTTC.

The CDR3, as DNA: TGTGCCAGCAGCCCGGGCCGGGTCGACAATGAGCAGTTCTTC. Residues: CASSPGRVDNEQFF. This sequence joins TRBV7-3 and TRBJ2-1; no definite D call. Trimming pared 5 bases from V and 5 bases from J, leaving 13 bases between. Germline CDR1 and CDR2: SGHTA and FQGTGA. The CDR3 runs 14 residues.

This clone occurred a few times. The chain carries TRBV7-2 and TRBJ2-7; D uncertain. Per germline, CDR1 SGHTA and CDR2 FQGNSA. V dropped 2 bases and J dropped 1 base, with 6 bases sitting between them. The CDR3 is made up of 13 amino acids. CDR3 coding DNA: TGTGCCAGCAGCTTATCCAATTCCTACGAGCAGTACTTC. Its translation: CASSLSNSYEQYF.

The CDR3 DNA reads as TGTGCCAGCAGCCCCCGCGGGACGACCAGTGAGCAGTTCTTC. It specifies CASSPRGTTSEQFF. The chain recombines TRBV7-2 with TRBJ2-1; a weak D match, TRBD2 (6 bases). This CDR3 has 14 residues. CDR1 is SGHTA and CDR2 is FQGNSA in the germline V gene. V gave up 5 bases and J gave up 9 bases, with 17 bases separating them.

This chain connects TRBV7-3 to TRBJ1-2, with unresolved D. V gave up 2 bases and J gave up 8 bases, with 21 bases separating them. CDR1 SGHTA and CDR2 FQGTGA come from the germline V gene. This CDR3 has 16 residues. The CDR3 is CASSLHPGPSAGGYTF. The CDR3 DNA reads TGTGCCAGCAGCTTACATCCGGGCCCCTCCGCGGGGGGCTACACCTTC.

V usage is TRBV5-1 and J usage is TRBJ2-5; D unclear. Germline loops: CDR1 SGHRS, CDR2 YFSETQ. V was cut by 0 bases and J by 2 bases, with 11 bases left in between. The CDR3 length is 15 residues. CDR3 loop: CASSLGSRIQETQYF. The CDR3 DNA sequence: TGCGCCAGCAGCTTGGGGTCCAGGATACAAGAGACCCAGTACTTC.

The chain has TRBV5-1 and TRBJ2-1; 9 nucleotides line up with TRBD1. CDR3 length: 15 residues. From germline, CDR1 is SGHRS and CDR2 YFSETQ. V was pared by 2 bases and J by 1 base, with 1 base of the junction left unmatched. The CDR3 nucleotides are TGCGCCAGCAGCTTCGACAGGGGGTCCTACAATGAGCAGTTCTTC. This encodes CASSFDRGSYNEQFF. Full variable domain (outside the CDR3, taken from reference TRBV5-1 and TRBJ2-1): KAGVTQTPRYLIKTRGQQVTLSCSPISGHRSVSWYQQTPGQGLQFLFEYFSETQRNKGNFPGRFSGRQFSNSRSEMNVSTLELGDSALYLCASSFDRGSYNEQFFGPGTRLTVL.

The rearrangement uses TRBV25-1 and TRBJ2-7; D not certain. V was trimmed by 3 bases and J by 7 bases, leaving 10 bases between them. The CDR3 totals 12 residues. CDR1 and CDR2 from the germline V gene are MGHDK and SYGVNS. The CDR3 loop is CASSDPGAEQYF. The CDR3, as DNA: TGTGCCAGCAGTGACCCCGGAGCAGAGCAGTACTTC.

Regarding this clone: The germline gene is not matched at one end of the junction; a read error may be the cause. V is TRBV7-8 and J is TRBJ2-3; 12 nucleotides agree with TRBD2. The germline V gene has CDR1 SGHVS and CDR2 FQNEAQ. The CDR3 has 14 amino acids. The CDR3: CASSLGLAGDAQYF. CDR3 in DNA: TGTGCCAGCAGCTTAGGACTAGCGGGAGATGCGCAGTATTTT.

This chain uses TRBV14 with TRBJ1-1; 8 bases agree with TRBD1. Trimming at V came to 4 bases and at J to 6 bases, leaving 10 bases not matched to a gene. The CDR3 is 15 residues long. Germline-derived CDR1 and CDR2 are SGHDN and FVKESK. This CDR3 is CASSLRQGTLPEAFF. CDR3 DNA: TGTGCCAGCAGCCTCCGACAGGGGACCCTGCCTGAAGCTTTCTTT.

This clone is categorized as medium-sized (0.01 to 0.1%). The J gene is TRBJ2-3, the V gene TRBV28; TRBD2 matches at 7 bases. Germline trimming cut 3 bases from V and 4 bases from J; bases unmatched to any gene: 4. Germline V gene sequence: CDR1 MDHEN, CDR2 SYDVKM. This CDR3 spans 14 amino acids. The CDR3 loop reads CASSFRLAADTQYF. The DNA for the CDR3 is TGTGCCAGCAGTTTCCGACTAGCAGCAGATACGCAGTATTTT. The full variable domain, with the rest looked up from reference TRBV28 and TRBJ2-3, is DVKVTQSSRYLVKRTGEKVFLECVQDMDHENMFWYRQDPGLGLRLIYFSYDVKMKEKGDIPEGYSVSREKKERFSLILESASTNQTSMYLCASSFRLAADTQYFGPGTRLTVL.

This clone is a singleton in its sample. The chain employs TRBV29-1 and TRBJ1-4; the match to TRBD1 covers 9 bases. J gave up 6 bases and V 7 bases, and 3 bases lay outside the gene matches. The CDR3 covers 12 residues. Per germline, CDR1 SQVTM and CDR2 ANQGSEA. Written as DNA, the CDR3 is TGCAGCGGCCGGACAGGGGATGAAAAACTGTTTTTT. Translating it yields CSGRTGDEKLFF.

The gene calls are TRBV5-8 and TRBJ2-3, with D possibly called TRBD1 or TRBD2 (6 bases each). The V and J ends lost 3 bases and 0 bases respectively, with 11 bases between them. This CDR3 is built from 15 residues. Germline V gives CDR1 SGHTS, CDR2 YDEGEE. For the CDR3, the DNA is TGTGCCAGCAGCTCTTGGGGGGCAAGCACAGATACGCAGTATTTT. This encodes CASSSWGASTDTQYF.

This clone showed up just once. The CDR3 loop is CASSLGQGSSYEQYF. In DNA form, the CDR3 reads TGCGCCAGCAGCTTGGGACAGGGGAGCTCCTACGAGCAGTACTTC. The chain joins TRBV5-1 to TRBJ2-7, with 8 bases that match TRBD1. This CDR3 comprises 15 residues. Trimming removed 0 bases from V and 0 bases from J; junction bases left unmatched: 2. Germline CDR1 reads SGHRS; CDR2 reads YFSETQ.

This chain uses TRBV7-2 with TRBJ1-1, with TRBD1 as a possible D gene (5 bases). V was trimmed by 4 bases and J by 1 base, leaving 16 bases between them. CDR3 length: 16 amino acids. Germline V CDR1 and CDR2: SGHTA, FQGNSA. The CDR3 loop reads CASSSRPRQTNTEAFF. As DNA, the CDR3 is TGTGCCAGCAGCTCGAGGCCGAGACAGACGAACACTGAAGCTTTCTTT.

This clone was counted between two and nine times. The rearrangement links TRBV7-6 to TRBJ2-5; perhaps TRBD2 as D (5 bases). The CDR3 extends over 13 amino acids. Trimming removed 5 bases from V and 5 bases from J, with 12 bases in between. Germline values: CDR1 SGHVS, CDR2 FNYEAQ. The CDR3 sequence: CASSPLRGETQYF. Here the CDR3 DNA reads TGTGCCAGCAGCCCCCTACGAGGGGAGACCCAGTACTTC.

The V call is TRBV28, the J call TRBJ2-1; 10 bases fit TRBD1. Germline V gene lookup returns CDR1 MDHEN and CDR2 SYDVKM. V shed 2 bases, J shed 4 bases, and the junction held 2 bases outside the gene matches. CDR3 size: 15 residues. The CDR3 loop is CASSLPGQGYNEQFF. The DNA of the CDR3 is TGTGCCAGCAGTTTACCGGGACAGGGGTACAATGAGCAGTTCTTC.

The V and J genes are TRBV5-1 and TRBJ2-2; D gene ambiguous. V dropped 4 bases and J dropped 1 base, with 11 bases sitting between them. Germline V gene sequence: CDR1 SGHRS, CDR2 YFSETQ. The CDR3 runs to 15 residues. The CDR3 bases are TGCGCCAGCAGCCCGTACCCGGGGAACACCGGGGAGCTGTTTTTT. Encoded protein: CASSPYPGNTGELFF.

CDR3 nucleotide sequence: TGTGCCAGCAGGGGAAGAAGCAGGAGGAGAGGAAACACCATATATTTT. Protein: CASRGRSRRRGNTIYF. The V gene is TRBV6-6, the J gene TRBJ1-3; D not resolved. The CDR3 covers 16 residues. Germline CDR1 reads MNHNY; CDR2 reads SVGAGI (reference sequence). The V and J ends lost 6 bases and 4 bases respectively, with 19 bases between them.

The rearrangement uses TRBV4-3 and TRBJ2-1; no firm D call. CDR1 is LGHNA and CDR2 is YSLEER in the germline V gene. This CDR3 contains 13 residues. The ends were cut back, 0 bases at V and 12 bases at J, with 12 bases in the middle. The DNA for the CDR3 is TGCGCCAGCAGCCAAGATATAAGACAAGGGCAGTTCTTC. Its translation: CASSQDIRQGQFF.

The chain has TRBV6-5 and TRBJ1-4; possible D gene TRBD1, 6 bases. Germline V gene data show CDR1 as MNHEY and CDR2 as SVGAGI. V gave up 10 bases and J gave up 8 bases, with 20 bases separating them. The CDR3 is 14 amino acids. In nucleotides, the CDR3 is TGTGCCACCAAAAGACAGGCTATTCGAGAAAAACTGTTTTTT. This codes for CATKRQAIREKLFF.

The chain has TRBV7-6 and TRBJ1-2, with 8 nucleotides matching TRBD1. The V gene's germline CDR1 is SGHVS and CDR2 FNYEAQ. The CDR3 contains 13 residues. Trimming cost V 10 bases and J 4 bases; bases outside gene matches: 8. This chain's CDR3 is CAKTGEEGYGYTF. The CDR3 bases are TGTGCCAAGACAGGGGAGGAGGGCTATGGCTACACCTTC.

Remarks on this clone: Given the absence of the conserved phenylalanine or tryptophan at the CDR3 end, a read error is likely. This chain links TRBV5-1 with TRBJ1-1; D remains ambiguous. Germline CDR1 and CDR2: SGHRS and YFSETQ. The CDR3 is 16 amino acids. Trimming left V 4 bases short and J 0 bases short, with 16 bases between. CDR3 loop: CASSEGGGLMNTEAFL. CDR3 bases: TGCGCCAGCAGCGAAGGAGGCGGATTAATGAACACTGAAGCTTTCCTT.

This rearrangement joins TRBV7-2 to TRBJ2-5; maybe TRBD2 (6 bases). Trimming took 4 bases from V and 5 from J, leaving 14 bases between them. The CDR3 totals 14 residues. Germline V gene lookup returns CDR1 SGHTA and CDR2 FQGNSA. As DNA, the CDR3 is TGTGCCAGCAGCTCACCGACTAGTCCGGAGACCCAGTACTTC. Protein product: CASSSPTSPETQYF.